What follows is one T cell receptor (beta chain) and its context. The antigen remains unidentified. Within the sample, other DNA sequences also encode this same CDR3. This sample was included in a study of shared clonotypes between healthy human individuals. In the study overall: Plates per donor: three CD4 naive, three CD4 memory, two CD8 naive, one CD8 memory.

J gave up 3 bases and V 2 bases, and 1 base lay outside the gene matches. The CDR3 is 14 residues long. The germline gives CDR1 SGHRS, CDR2 YFSETQ. Cells designated naive CD8 were CD45RO-negative and were positively selected for CCR7, with terminally differentiated effector memory CD45RA+ cells excluded. All donors qualified as healthy HIV-negative adults and had experienced no recent acute infections or vaccinations. Study-wide findings and caveats: In the sorted subsets, rarefaction showed sequencing was incomplete despite large depth.

Under the authors' procedure: ImmunoSEQ junction-only sequences lacked quality scores, so their filtering differed. Clones were sequenced by immunoSEQ multiplex PCR, and TCRdb holds only the in-frame ones, with some missing. The V and J calls and clone size are taken from that table; D and trimming were inferred from the DNA. The profile shows roughly 2.1 million clones, about 92% of them singletons. The TCR comes from a man aged 18 to 30 in good health. Some clones in this sample may be carry-over from other donors' samples. This chain links TRBV5-1 with TRBJ2-1, with TRBD2 identical over 8 bases. Sequenced material: naive CD8+ T cells from PBMCs. CDR3 sequence: CASSFTSGYNEQFF. CDR3 nucleotides: TGCGCCAGCAGCTTCACTAGCGGCTACAATGAGCAGTTCTTC.